The rows below give T cell receptor beta chains drawn from one sample of a study of beta chain features in type 1 diabetes. The data were produced by immunoSEQ multiplex PCR, yet TCRdb's version contains in-frame clones alone and is incomplete. The sample comprises 850,000 to 900,000 clones, roughly a sixth of which are singletons, and around 0.02% rests with the top ten. Sequencing used naive CD4+ T cells from blood. Receptors originate from a woman between 18 and 29 years old in good health. Each CDR3 is given with its conserved first and last residue. The order of the fields is V gene, CDR3 protein.

V gene: TRBV7-2; CDR3 protein: CASSSGQNTEAFF
V gene: TRBV5-6; CDR3 protein: CASSFRHEQYF
V gene: TRBV7-2; CDR3 protein: CASSLSGTAKNIQYF
V gene: TRBV19; CDR3 protein: CASSMVTSYEQYF
V gene: TRBV6-5; CDR3 protein: CASRSLGGSYQPQHF
V gene: TRBV5-1; CDR3 protein: CASSIGLAGALTDTQYF
V gene: TRBV7-9; CDR3 protein: CASSLALHVSSYNEQFF
V gene: TRBV6-5; CDR3 protein: CASRTGDTGYEQYF
V gene: TRBV7-2; CDR3 protein: CASSLSTSGSREQYF
V gene: TRBV7-2; CDR3 protein: CASSSSSGTNYEQYF
V gene: TRBV10-3; CDR3 protein: CAIGVGNTEAFF
V gene: TRBV2; CDR3 protein: CASSGQLPQPQHF
V gene: TRBV18; CDR3 protein: CASSPLDMGFTEAFF
V gene: TRBV5-1; CDR3 protein: CASSPTLNTGELFF
V gene: TRBV19; CDR3 protein: CASSIGLAGPRGEQFF
V gene: TRBV13; CDR3 protein: CASSRQGNAETQYF
V gene: TRBV7-2; CDR3 protein: CASSLRGGRVYEQYF
V gene: TRBV19; CDR3 protein: CASSLLENTEAFF
V gene: TRBV7-9; CDR3 protein: CASSGQGRGEQYF
V gene: TRBV4-2; CDR3 protein: CASSQDQGGYEQYF
V gene: TRBV10-3; CDR3 protein: CAISEYTGLQYF
V gene: TRBV7-2; CDR3 protein: CASSTAGTLQETQYF
V gene: TRBV7-9; CDR3 protein: CASSLSLGSFDEQFF
V gene: TRBV18; CDR3 protein: CASSQAGTQIGQYF
V gene: TRBV28; CDR3 protein: CASSPPSGVPYGYTF
V gene: TRBV2; CDR3 protein: CASSLSGTPAYEQYF
V gene: TRBV7-8; CDR3 protein: CASRFGTSGYNEQFF
V gene: TRBV29-1; CDR3 protein: CSVGGQGIIEQYF
V gene: TRBV25-1; CDR3 protein: CASSDSSGRSSYNEQFF
V gene: TRBV5-4; CDR3 protein: CASSWGLDPLDEQYF
V gene: TRBV7-9; CDR3 protein: CASSPRTDLNYGYTF
V gene: TRBV4-1; CDR3 protein: CASSQDRPGNYGYTF
V gene: TRBV7-6; CDR3 protein: CASSPLMQETQYF
V gene: TRBV5-1; CDR3 protein: CASSTLLQGAGNTEAFF